These T cell receptor beta chains were read from a single sample in a study of yellow fever vaccine responses in identical twins. One entry per CDR3 protein, called by TCRdb with MiXCR from the RT-PCR reads. The table lists several thousand distinct CDR3 sequences, around 79% of them singletons, with about 2.6% in the top ten. Sequenced here: T cells from blood (PBMCs), unsorted or a sorted subset (not recorded which), sampled before or after yellow fever vaccination (not recorded which). These receptors came from a woman younger than 30 who received the yellow fever vaccine. CDR3s include the opening cysteine and the closing phenylalanine or tryptophan. Fields, in order: J gene, clone size, V gene, D gene, CDR3 DNA, CDR3 protein. The D gene is left open where the match is weak. The listing skips clone size in some rows; elsewhere it reads once, few, many or a size class.

TRBJ2-1	NA	TRBV18	NA	TGTGCCAGCTCACAGGGACGCTCCTACAATGAGCAGTTCTTC	CASSQGRSYNEQFF
TRBJ2-4	NA	TRBV29-1	TRBD1	TGCAGCGTAACTACCGGGACAGACAAAAACATTCAGTACTTC	CSVTTGTDKNIQYF
TRBJ1-3	NA	TRBV5-1	NA	TGCGCCAGCAGCTTGGCGTCAACCGGAAACACCATATATTTT	CASSLASTGNTIYF
TRBJ1-1	NA	TRBV28	NA	TGTGCCAGCAGCCTTACCCCGACAGGCAACACTGAAGCTTTCTTT	CASSLTPTGNTEAFF
TRBJ2-3	NA	TRBV20-1	NA	TGCAGTGCTAGAGATTGGGTGATGACGCAGTATTTT	CSARDWVMTQYF
TRBJ2-3	NA	TRBV10-3	NA	TGTGCCATCAAAAGCGAAAACACAGATACGCAGTATTTT	CAIKSENTDTQYF
TRBJ1-4	NA	TRBV18	NA	TGTGCCAGCTCACCCAGAGGTAATGAAAAACTGTTTTTT	CASSPRGNEKLFF
TRBJ1-1	NA	TRBV6-5	TRBD1	TGTGCCAGCAGTTACGCCGGACAGGGGCGCACTGAAGCTTTCTTT	CASSYAGQGRTEAFF
TRBJ1-1	NA	TRBV13	NA	TGTGCCAGCAGCCATACGTCGGGGGGGCGCCGGAGTGAAGCTTTCTTT	CASSHTSGGRRSEAFF
TRBJ1-5	once	TRBV19	NA	TGTGCCACTGTAGACCCGAAAACGAATAGCAATCAGCCCCAGCATTTT	CATVDPKTNSNQPQHF
TRBJ1-1	few	TRBV18	NA	TGTGCCAGCTCACCAACAGGATTGAACACTGAAGCTTTCTTT	CASSPTGLNTEAFF
TRBJ2-1	NA	TRBV4-3	NA	TGCGCCAGCAGCCAAGAGGTTAGCGGAGACTACAATGAGCAGTTCTTC	CASSQEVSGDYNEQFF
TRBJ2-1	NA	TRBV11-2	TRBD2	TGTGCCAGCAGCCAGGGGGCTAGCGGGGGGGCCCGTCTGCGGCAGTTCTTC	CASSQGASGGARLRQFF